Sequencing of this T cell receptor beta chain was carried out in a study of monozygotic twins with inflammatory bowel disease (dated by TCRdb to between 2018 and 2020). With regard to the full study: The complete study included about 28 monozygotic twin pairs: 19 IBD-discordant Danish pairs and nine German pairs, of which four were IBD-concordant and five were IBD-discordant. The search for disease-associated traits relied mainly on comparing, within discordant pairs, IBD patients with their genetically identical healthy co-twins. Each individual had, on average, about 151 000 unique TCRalpha sequences and 181 000 unique TCRbeta sequences available for analysis. What the study reported, not specific to this receptor: IBD patients had lower TCRbeta repertoire diversity, measured by the inverse Simpson index, than their healthy co-twins. IBD patients shared fewer clonotypes with other individuals than healthy twins did, most markedly in patients showing signs of disease activity. Repertoire similarity did not differ between concordant and discordant twins, possibly due to limited statistical power. Because patients were on differing immunosuppressive treatments, the repertoires may have picked up extra background noise and inter-individual variability. Different T cell subtypes could not be distinguished in the analysis. The results gave no support for a single strong signal or clonotype linked to IBD.

Libraries were constructed by 5' RACE. The input for every TCR library was around 4,000 ng of total RNA. For each sample, cDNA was synthesized in eight separate reactions using SMARTScribe reverse transcriptase. During cDNA synthesis, unique molecular identifiers containing a 6-nucleotide sample barcode were introduced by template switching. Two nested PCRs of about 16 and 10 cycles amplified the TCRalpha and TCRbeta cDNA, and bead purification followed each PCR. Before amplification, cDNA was treated with uracil DNA-glycosylase and purified using the QIAquick PCR purification kit. The second PCR added Illumina TruSeq-compatible adapters along with sample-specific barcodes. Library quality and concentration were assessed using TapeStation and Qubit, and about 5 ng of each library was pooled. The pooled libraries were sequenced with 2 x 100 bp reads and custom sequencing primers on an Illumina HiSeq2500 single-index Rapid Run. Under the source paper's analysis protocol: MiGEC version 1.2.6 was used for UMI-based consensus assembly to correct PCR and sequencing errors. V(D)J alignment, clonotype assembly and CDR3 extraction were performed with MiXCR version 2.1.1. Normalisation of gene usage, clonotype sharing and MAIT/NKT TCR abundance was achieved by analysing the top 1000, 10 000 and 20 000 clonotypes per sample. After downsampling to 27 000 UMIs, diversity was calculated as the inverse Simpson index using the vegan R package. Paired Mann-Whitney U tests on discordant twin pairs were used, with Benjamini-Hochberg multiple-testing correction. Following reprocessing of the reads by TCRdb, the data hold one row per CDR3 protein sequence and no DNA is available. TCRdb's processing, not the authors' own work, is the source of the V and J calls. The table held for this sample gives some 170,000 distinct CDR3 sequences. 2.8% of the sample rests with the top ten.

On this clonotype itself: The antigen it recognizes is unknown.

Its CDR3 holds 14 amino acids, cysteine through phenylalanine. No DNA sequence was recorded. CDR1 and CDR2 (SEHNR, FQNEAQ) derive from the germline V gene (reference sequence). From each donor, an approximately 2.5 ml peripheral blood sample was drawn into PAXgene tubes and stored at -80 degrees C. Without T cell sorting, total RNA was isolated from whole blood using the PAXgene blood miRNA kit on an automated QIAcube. Peripheral blood from monozygotic twin pairs who were concordant or discordant for inflammatory bowel disease underwent deep TCRalpha and TCRbeta repertoire profiling using unique molecular barcoding. Smoking habits were recorded for all twin pairs, with individuals classified as current, former or never smokers.

The clonotype was recovered from a human donor with ulcerative colitis or Crohn's disease, or a healthy co-twin of an affected twin (not recorded which). The sequenced material came from blood. The sequence joins TRBV7-9 to TRBJ2-2; the D call from TCRdb, TRBD1, cannot be confirmed without DNA. The CDR3 sequence is CASSSTRGTGELFF.